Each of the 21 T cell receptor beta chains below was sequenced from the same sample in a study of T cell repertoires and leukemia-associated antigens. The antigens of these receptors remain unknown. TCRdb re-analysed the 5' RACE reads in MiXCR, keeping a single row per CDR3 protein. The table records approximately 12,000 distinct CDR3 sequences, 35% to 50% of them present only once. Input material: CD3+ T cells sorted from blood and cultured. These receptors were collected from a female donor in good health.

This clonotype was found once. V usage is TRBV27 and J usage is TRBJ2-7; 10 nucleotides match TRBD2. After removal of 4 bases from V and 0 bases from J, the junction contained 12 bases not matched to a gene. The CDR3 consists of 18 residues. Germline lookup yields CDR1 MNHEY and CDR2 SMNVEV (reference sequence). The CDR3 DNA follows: TGTGCCAGCAGTTCATGGACTAGCGGCTCGGGTAGCTCCTACGAGCAGTACTTC. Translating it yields CASSSWTSGSGSSYEQYF.

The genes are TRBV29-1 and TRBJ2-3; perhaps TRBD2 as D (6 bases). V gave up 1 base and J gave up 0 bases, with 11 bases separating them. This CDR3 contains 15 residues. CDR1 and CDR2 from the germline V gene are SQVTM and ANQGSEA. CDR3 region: CSVEGRGSSTDTQYF. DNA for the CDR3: TGCAGCGTTGAAGGGAGGGGCTCGAGCACAGATACGCAGTATTTT.

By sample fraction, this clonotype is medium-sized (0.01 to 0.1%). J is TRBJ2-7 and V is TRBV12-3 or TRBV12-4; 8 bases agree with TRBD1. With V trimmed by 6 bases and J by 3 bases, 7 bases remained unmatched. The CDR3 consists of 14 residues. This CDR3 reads CASRHIGQGYEQYF. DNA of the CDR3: TGTGCCAGCAGACATATAGGACAGGGCTACGAGCAGTACTTC.

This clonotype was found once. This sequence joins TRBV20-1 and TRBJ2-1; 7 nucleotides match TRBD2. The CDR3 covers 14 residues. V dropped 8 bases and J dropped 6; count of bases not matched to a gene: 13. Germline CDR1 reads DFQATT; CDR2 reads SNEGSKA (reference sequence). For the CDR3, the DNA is TGCAGTATACTAAGCGGGATTAAAGGCAATGAGCAGTTCTTC. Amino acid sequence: CSILSGIKGNEQFF.

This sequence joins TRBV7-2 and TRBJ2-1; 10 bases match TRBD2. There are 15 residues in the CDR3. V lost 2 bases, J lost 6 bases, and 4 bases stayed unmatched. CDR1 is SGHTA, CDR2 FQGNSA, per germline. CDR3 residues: CASSLLAGVGNEQFF. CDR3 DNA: TGTGCCAGCAGCTTACTAGCGGGAGTTGGCAATGAGCAGTTCTTC.

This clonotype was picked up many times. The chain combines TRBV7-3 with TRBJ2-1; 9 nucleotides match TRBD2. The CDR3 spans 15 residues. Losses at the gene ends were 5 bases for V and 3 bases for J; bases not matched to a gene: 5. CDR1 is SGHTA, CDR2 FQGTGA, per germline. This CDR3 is CASSLTSGVYNEQFF. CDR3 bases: TGTGCCAGCAGCCTGACTAGCGGAGTCTACAATGAGCAGTTCTTC. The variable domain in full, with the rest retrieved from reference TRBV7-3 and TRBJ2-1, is GAGVSQTPSNKVTEKGKYVELRCDPISGHTALYWYRQSLGQGPEFLIYFQGTGAADDSGLPNDRFFAVRPEGSVSTLKIQRTERGDSAVYLCASSLTSGVYNEQFFGPGTRLTVL.

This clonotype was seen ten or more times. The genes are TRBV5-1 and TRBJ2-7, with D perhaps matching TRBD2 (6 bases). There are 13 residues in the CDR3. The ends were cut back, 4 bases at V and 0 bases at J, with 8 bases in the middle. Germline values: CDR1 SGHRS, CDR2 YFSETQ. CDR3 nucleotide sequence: TGCGCCAGCAGCAGGACTAACTCCTACGAGCAGTACTTC. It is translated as CASSRTNSYEQYF.

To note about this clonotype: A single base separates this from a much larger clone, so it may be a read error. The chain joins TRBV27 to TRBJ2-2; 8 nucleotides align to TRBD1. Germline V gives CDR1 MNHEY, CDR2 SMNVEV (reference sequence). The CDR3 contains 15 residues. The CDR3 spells CASRTDRERYGELSF. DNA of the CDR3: TGTGCCAGCAGGACGGACAGGGAACGTTACGGGGAGCTGTCTTTT.

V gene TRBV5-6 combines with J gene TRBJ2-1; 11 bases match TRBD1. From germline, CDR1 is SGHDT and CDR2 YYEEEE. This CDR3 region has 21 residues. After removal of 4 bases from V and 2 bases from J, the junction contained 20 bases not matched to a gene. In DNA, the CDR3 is TGTGCCAGCAGCCTACTGGGACAGGGGGATATTCCACGAGGACCCTACAATGAGCAGTTCTTC. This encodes CASSLLGQGDIPRGPYNEQFF. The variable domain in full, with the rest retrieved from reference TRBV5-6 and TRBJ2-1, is DAGVTQSPTHLIKTRGQQVTLRCSPKSGHDTVSWYQQALGQGPQFIFQYYEEEERQRGNFPDRFSGHQFPNYSSELNVNALLLGDSALYLCASSLLGQGDIPRGPYNEQFFGPGTRLTVL.

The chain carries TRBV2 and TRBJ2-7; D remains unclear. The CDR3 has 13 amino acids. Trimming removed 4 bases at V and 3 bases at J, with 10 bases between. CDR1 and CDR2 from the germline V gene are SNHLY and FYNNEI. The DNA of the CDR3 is TGTGCCAGCAGTGTCTTACTGATCTACGAGCAGTACTTC. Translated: CASSVLLIYEQYF.

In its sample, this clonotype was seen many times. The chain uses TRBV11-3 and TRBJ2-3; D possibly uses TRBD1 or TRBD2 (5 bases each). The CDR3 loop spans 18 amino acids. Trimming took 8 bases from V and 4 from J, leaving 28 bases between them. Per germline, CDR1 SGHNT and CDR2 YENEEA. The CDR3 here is CASSSRGRYLEGADTQYF. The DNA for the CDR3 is TGTGCCAGCTCCTCCCGGGGACGATACCTCGAAGGCGCAGATACGCAGTATTTT.

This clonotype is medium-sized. DNA for the CDR3: TGCGCCAGCAACCTGGACAGGGAAACCGGGGAGCTGTTTTTT. Its protein is CASNLDRETGELFF. V gene TRBV5-1 combines with J gene TRBJ2-2, with 8 nucleotides matching TRBD1. Germline lookup yields CDR1 SGHRS and CDR2 YFSETQ. The CDR3 contains 14 residues. J was trimmed by 5 bases and V by 6 bases; bases with no gene match: 6.

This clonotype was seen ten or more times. This chain's CDR3 is CATILRAGSNQPQHF. CDR3 DNA sequence: TGTGCCACAATTCTACGGGCTGGTAGCAATCAGCCCCAGCATTTT. V is TRBV28 and J is TRBJ1-5, with D hard to call. The CDR3 loop spans 15 amino acids. Trimming cost V 10 bases and J 0 bases, with 16 bases left between them. CDR1 is MDHEN and CDR2 is SYDVKM in the germline V gene.

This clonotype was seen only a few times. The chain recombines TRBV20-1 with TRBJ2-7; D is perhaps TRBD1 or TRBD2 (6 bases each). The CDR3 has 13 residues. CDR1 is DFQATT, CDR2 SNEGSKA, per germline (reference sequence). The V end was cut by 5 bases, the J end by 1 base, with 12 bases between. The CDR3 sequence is CSALGGFSYEQYF. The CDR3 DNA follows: TGCAGTGCTCTGGGGGGCTTTTCCTACGAGCAGTACTTC.

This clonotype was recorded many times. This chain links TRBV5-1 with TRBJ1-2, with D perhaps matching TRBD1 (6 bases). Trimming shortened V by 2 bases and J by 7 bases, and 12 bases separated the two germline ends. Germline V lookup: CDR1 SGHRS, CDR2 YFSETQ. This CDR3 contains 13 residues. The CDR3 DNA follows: TGCGCCAGCAGCTTCAGGGGACCCAGTGGCTACACCTTC. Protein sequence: CASSFRGPSGYTF.

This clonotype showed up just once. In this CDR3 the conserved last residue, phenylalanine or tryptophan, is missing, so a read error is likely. The CDR3 loop is CVTRGPYGNQPQHS. CDR3 DNA sequence: TGTGTCACCAGAGGCCCCTATGGCAATCAGCCCCAGCATTCT. The rearrangement links TRBV15 to TRBJ1-5; unclear D gene. In germline, CDR1 is LNHNV, CDR2 YYDKDF (reference sequence). This CDR3 comprises 14 residues.

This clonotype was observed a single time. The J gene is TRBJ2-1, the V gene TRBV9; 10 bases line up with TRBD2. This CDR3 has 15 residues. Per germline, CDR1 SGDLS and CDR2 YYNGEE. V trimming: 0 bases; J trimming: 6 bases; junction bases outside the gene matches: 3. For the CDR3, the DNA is TGTGCCAGCAGCGTAGTAGCGGGAGGAATCAATGAGCAGTTCTTC. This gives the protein CASSVVAGGINEQFF.

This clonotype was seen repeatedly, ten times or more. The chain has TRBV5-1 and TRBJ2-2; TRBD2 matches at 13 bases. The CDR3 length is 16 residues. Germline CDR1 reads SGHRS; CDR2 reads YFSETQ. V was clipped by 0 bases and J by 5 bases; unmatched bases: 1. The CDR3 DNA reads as TGCGCCAGCAGCTTGGGACTAGCGGGAGGAACCGGGGAGCTGTTTTTT. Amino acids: CASSLGLAGGTGELFF.

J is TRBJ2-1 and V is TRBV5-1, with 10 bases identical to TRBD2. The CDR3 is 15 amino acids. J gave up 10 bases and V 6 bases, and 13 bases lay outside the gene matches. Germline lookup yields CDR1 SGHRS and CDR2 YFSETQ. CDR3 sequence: CASNRGSGRAEEQFF. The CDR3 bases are TGCGCCAGCAACCGCGGCAGCGGGAGGGCCGAGGAGCAGTTCTTC.

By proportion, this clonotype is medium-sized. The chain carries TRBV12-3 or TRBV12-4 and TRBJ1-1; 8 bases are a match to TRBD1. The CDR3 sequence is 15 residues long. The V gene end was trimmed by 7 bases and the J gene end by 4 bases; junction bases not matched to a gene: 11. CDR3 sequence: CASNPGQGRGTEAFF. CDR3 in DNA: TGTGCCAGCAACCCCGGACAGGGTCGAGGCACTGAAGCTTTCTTT.

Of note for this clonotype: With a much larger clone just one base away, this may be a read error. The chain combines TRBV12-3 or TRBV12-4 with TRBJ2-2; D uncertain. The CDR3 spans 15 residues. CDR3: CAGSQFRINTGELFF. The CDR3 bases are TGTGCCGGCAGCCAATTCCGAATCAACACCGGGGAGCTGTTTTTT.